This T cell receptor beta chain came from a study of CD8 T cells in Susac syndrome. Study-level results: Across the total CD8+ repertoires, fewer than 20 Susac-specific public clones were found. The CD8+ TEMRA repertoires yielded 4 to 6 such clones. The authors acknowledged that their TCR sequencing and HLA analysis involved a relatively small number of individuals. Among people with Susac, CD8+ clonal expansion was greatest in TEMRA cells and active patients.

To note about this clonotype: Its antigen is currently unknown.

With V trimmed by 5 bases and J by 3 bases, 5 bases remained unmatched. Germline V gene data show CDR1 as LNHNV and CDR2 as YYDKDF (reference sequence). The CDR3 extends over 14 amino acids. Random hexamers primed reverse transcription of about 0.45 to 1 ug RNA. TCRdb ran MiXCR on the immunoSEQ multiplex PCR reads and lists one entry per CDR3 protein. This table holds about 120,000 distinct CDR3 sequences, 85% to 95% found once. The rearrangement uses TRBV15 and TRBJ1-1; 8 bases map to TRBD1. What was sequenced was CD8+ T cells from PBMCs. This TCR was recovered from a human donor with Susac syndrome. The CDR3 sequence: CATSFTGGYTEAFF. DNA for the CDR3: TGTGCCACCAGCTTCACAGGGGGGTACACTGAAGCTTTCTTT.